This is a list of T cell receptor beta chains from one sample in a study of blood T cells in healthy people across ages. TCRdb re-called the 5' RACE reads through MiXCR, storing one row per CDR3 protein. The sample contains 1.5 million or so distinct CDR3 sequences, around two fifths of which appear only once. Sample: blood. These receptors were collected from a woman aged 18-30 years in good health. CDR3s include the opening cysteine and the closing phenylalanine or tryptophan.

j_call v_call cdr3_aa
TRBJ2-5 TRBV14 CASSPGTANQETQYF
TRBJ2-1 TRBV14 CASSQDLAGPDNEQFF
TRBJ2-7 TRBV5-1 CASSFLTGRNEQYF
TRBJ1-4 TRBV7-9 CATDSGATNEKLFF
TRBJ2-1 TRBV6-6 CASSYGPSGPDYEQFF
TRBJ2-3 TRBV7-3 CASSAGGRETDTQYF
TRBJ1-1 TRBV5-1 CASSGNREMNTEAFF
TRBJ2-5 TRBV7-2 CASSLGTEQAQYF
- TRBV20-1 CSAELIYEQYF
TRBJ2-7 TRBV4-1 CASSQEGPGYEQYF
TRBJ1-1 TRBV28 CASSFIADRGLPMNTEAFF
TRBJ1-2 TRBV4-1 CASSQVWGPGDGYTF
TRBJ1-6 TRBV20-1 CSARERVSPLHF
TRBJ1-4 TRBV7-9 CASSRWTLQEKLFF
TRBJ2-4 TRBV2 CASSENRENIQYF
TRBJ1-2 TRBV20-1 CSARVGWNTGDGYTF
TRBJ2-1 TRBV20-1 CSGTLAGPEQFF
TRBJ2-7 TRBV7-2 CASSLICTSGSVYEQYF
TRBJ1-2 TRBV5-1 CASSLDGQGYYGYTF
TRBJ2-5 TRBV12-3/TRBV12-4 CASSYIGGAGDEQYF
TRBJ2-2 TRBV10-3 CAMDVQYPNTGELFF
TRBJ2-3 TRBV9 CASGPRGLAGLDTQYF
TRBJ1-2 TRBV6-2/TRBV6-3 CASSYPMGQGNYGYTF
TRBJ2-7 TRBV7-9 CASSRTGQLEQYF
TRBJ2-7 TRBV5-1 CASLTTTLAELFGSYEQYF
TRBJ1-2 TRBV7-9 CASSLLVTEFYGYTF
TRBJ2-3 TRBV20-1 CSAGSSGKTDTQYF
TRBJ2-1 TRBV25-1 CARLADEQFF
TRBJ1-4 TRBV6-5 CASSLLGGGEKLFF
TRBJ2-2 TRBV6-6 CASSRQGQGTGELFF
TRBJ2-2 TRBV29-1 CSVLDTGELFF
TRBJ2-5 TRBV3-1 CASKVAGGKDEQYF
TRBJ2-1 TRBV7-9 CASSSGSRLYNEQFF
TRBJ1-2 TRBV5-1 CASSQQEGSGYTF
TRBJ2-3 TRBV6-6 CASKGQGVTDTQYF
TRBJ2-7 TRBV20-1 CSARSGLAGAEQYF
TRBJ2-7 TRBV20-1 CSATLGGTDYEQYF
TRBJ2-5 TRBV6-5 CASTTWAEETQYF
TRBJ2-5 TRBV20-1 CSARTGRGRQETQYF
- TRBV6-5 CASSYSASSGPYEQYF
TRBJ2-1 TRBV20-1 CSATLDQGGNEQFF
TRBJ2-5 TRBV7-2 CASSLAALAGPVETQYF
TRBJ2-1 TRBV6-1 CASSKQGEATGGRESEQFF
TRBJ2-1 TRBV6-5 CASRNTRDRAFF
TRBJ1-2 TRBV20-1 CSARDIGTGGRYGYTF
TRBJ2-1 TRBV6-1 CASRVVPGLVSNEQFF
TRBJ1-1 TRBV19 CASSIGRAWTEAFF
TRBJ2-1 TRBV20-1 CSAREATYSYNEQFF